This T cell receptor (beta chain) was captured in a study of shared clonotypes between healthy human individuals (dated by TCRdb to 2019 to 2021). At the level of the whole study: The cohort comprised a couple of women and a few men aged 18 to 49 years. Per donor, three plates each were used for CD4 naive and CD4 memory, two for CD8 naive, and one for CD8 memory. The study deeply sequenced blood TCR repertoires of about 5 healthy adults to estimate repertoire size and the extent of clonotype sharing between individuals. To increase sequencing depth and limit assay-specific biases, TCR repertoire library preparation and sequencing were carried out by different laboratories using diverse techniques. Between about 0.94 and 8.9 billion PBMCs per donor were obtained by leukapheresis. The study at large found these results: Higher generation probabilities were observed for clonotypes shared by all four sorted-subset donors than for non-shared clonotypes. Pairwise subsampling indicated that sequencing depth was expected to affect the degree of clonotype sharing among donors. The small number of donors limited the genetic and exposure-history diversity represented. Even with the large sequencing depth, rarefaction of the sorted-subset datasets indicated that sequencing was incomplete. Sharing across four donors was observed for about 5% of naive CD4, around 3.5% of naive CD8, about 2.3% of memory CD4, and around 0.42% of memory CD8 clonotypes. Estimated clonotype richness was generally larger for naive than for memory subsets. Sampling was restricted to blood, and TCR repertoires in tissues likely differ from the TCR repertoires found in blood.

With respect to this clone: Its antigen target is currently unknown. No much larger clonotype is one base removed from it; base qualities were not supplied.

TCR CDR3 regions were amplified from genomic DNA by multiplex PCR using the deep immunoSEQ assay. Extracted genomic DNA from each cell subset was spread evenly across all wells of several immunoSEQ 96-well plates, with each plate serving as a replicate. For sorted subsets, approximately 200 ng of genomic DNA, equivalent to tens of thousands of T cell genomes, went into each replicate PCR. Purified libraries were quantified with a Qubit 3.0 fluorometer, sized on a Bioanalyzer 2100, and re-quantified with the KAPA Library Quantification kit. A separate single-read 150-cycle Illumina NextSeq 550 flow cell was used to sequence each immunoSEQ 96-well plate. The paper's data handling went like this. Because the immunoSEQ output included only junctional sequences and no quality scores, the filtering could not be the same as the filtering used for full-length reads. To assign V/J genes and CDR3, sequences were annotated using PyIR, a Python wrapper for IgBLAST v1.9, with IMGT germline references. Any read was removed if the V/J assignment was weak (E-value above 1e-6), the CDR3 was missing, or the read contained stop codons, out-of-frame junctions, or ambiguous translated residues. V3J clonotypes were defined by identical inferred V gene, J gene, and CDR3 amino acid sequence. Percentage overlap between repertoires was computed as shared unique clonotypes divided by the size of the smaller repertoire. Richness of each repertoire was evaluated using RTK rarefaction, the Chao1 estimator, and Recon v2.1 estimates of unobserved clonotypes. For all TCRbeta clonotypes obtained by the gDNA method from a few donors, generation probabilities were computed with OLGA. TCRdb took this table from immuneACCESS and kept in-frame rearrangements with V and J called. Such tables lack part of the clones; where checked against another copy, unresolved V genes explain under half of the gap, and the rest is unexplained. V and J calls and clone size are those listed in that table; D and trimming were worked out from the DNA. The sample table contains 2 million to 2.5 million clones; only one count was recorded for about 93% of them. The top ten clonotypes cover approximately 1.7% of the sample.

For the CD8 naive samples, CD45RO-negative cells were positively selected for CCR7, yielding a CD45RA+CCR7+ population from which TemRA cells were excluded. The donors were healthy, HIV-negative adults with no recently reported acute infections or vaccinations. Only Caucasian adults living in Nashville, Tennessee, USA were represented among the donors. After blood collection by leukapheresis, PBMCs were isolated using Ficoll-Histopaque density gradient centrifugation and then cryopreserved in the vapor phase of liquid nitrogen. Analytical flow cytometry was used to check the purity and quantity of every magnetically sorted T cell population. Each sorted fraction had its genomic DNA isolated and then quantified by UV absorbance on a Nanodrop 2000c. V is reduced by 5 bases and J by 2 bases, leaving a spacing of 16 bases between them. The CDR3 numbers 15 residues from cysteine through phenylalanine. Of all the DNA, just the CDR3 is kept, 45 bases in frame from base 1. Taken from the germline V gene, the CDR1 and CDR2 loops are MGHRA and YSYEKL.

This TCR came from a young man in good health. Some clones in this sample may be carry-over from other donors' samples. Sequenced material: naive CD8+ T cells from PBMCs. The cell subset or site label, read with the paper, signifies: CD45RA+CCR7+. The V and J genes are TRBV4-1 and TRBJ2-7; the D region possibly corresponds to TRBD2 (6 bases align). CDR3 reads: CASSTPGLPTYEQYF. The nucleotides are TGCGCCAGCAGCACCCCGGGACTCCCGACCTACGAGCAGTACTTC.